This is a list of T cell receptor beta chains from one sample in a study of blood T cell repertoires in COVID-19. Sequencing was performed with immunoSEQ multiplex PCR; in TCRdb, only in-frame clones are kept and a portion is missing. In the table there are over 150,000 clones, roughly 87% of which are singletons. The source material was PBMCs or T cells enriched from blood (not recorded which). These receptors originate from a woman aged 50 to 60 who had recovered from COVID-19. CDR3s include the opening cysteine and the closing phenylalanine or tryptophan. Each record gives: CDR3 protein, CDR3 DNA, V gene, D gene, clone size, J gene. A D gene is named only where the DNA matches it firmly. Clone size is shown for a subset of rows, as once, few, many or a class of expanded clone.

CASSITTTNEKLFF TGTGCCAGTAGTATTACTACAACTAATGAAAAACTGTTTTTT TRBV19 . . TRBJ1-4
CASSEGTTDYNEQFF TGTGCCAGCAGTGAAGGGACTACCGACTACAATGAGCAGTTCTTC TRBV6-4 TRBD2 . TRBJ2-1
CASSLSPSGSGQFF TGTGCCAGCAGCTTATCGCCTAGCGGGAGTGGGCAGTTCTTC TRBV7-2 TRBD2 . TRBJ2-1
CASSLGGRAGTGELFF TGTGCCAGCAGCTTAGGGGGCAGGGCAGGCACCGGGGAGCTGTTTTTT TRBV7-2 . . TRBJ2-2
CASTPGVSGNEKLFF TGTGCCAGTACCCCAGGGGTCTCGGGTAATGAAAAACTGTTTTTT TRBV19 . . TRBJ1-4
CASSWDSPMNTEAFF TGCGCCAGCAGCTGGGACAGCCCCATGAACACTGAAGCTTTCTTT TRBV5-1 TRBD1 . TRBJ1-1
CASSPSGTGGRGTEAFF TGTGCCAGCAGTCCATCCGGGACAGGGGGTCGTGGGACTGAAGCTTTCTTT TRBV2 TRBD1 . TRBJ1-1
CASSPREQETQYF TGTGCCAGTAGTCCCCGGGAACAAGAGACCCAGTACTTC TRBV19 . . TRBJ2-5
CASSASGRAWDEQFF TGTGCCAGCAGCGCCAGCGGGAGGGCCTGGGATGAGCAGTTCTTC TRBV2 TRBD2 . TRBJ2-1
CASRDSVNSPLHF TGTGCCAGTAGGGACAGTGTCAATTCACCCCTCCACTTT TRBV19 . . TRBJ1-6
CASSGGQGIHGYTF TGTGCCAGCAGTGGGGGACAGGGGATTCATGGCTACACCTTC TRBV28 TRBD1 . TRBJ1-2
CASSPRQGAGELFF TGTGCCAGCAGCCCCCGACAGGGGGCCGGGGAGCTGTTTTTT TRBV11-2 TRBD1 . TRBJ2-2
CASSPRGAGPNTGELFF TGTGCCAGCAGCCCCCGAGGGGCGGGGCCGAACACCGGGGAACTGTTTTTT TRBV11-2 . . TRBJ2-2
CASSHHPVGGELFF TGCGCCAGCAGCCACCACCCGGTCGGCGGGGAGCTGTTTTTT TRBV4-1 . few TRBJ2-2
CASSFEGLGSYEQYF TGTGCCAGCAGCTTCGAGGGTTTGGGATCGTACGAGCAGTACTTC TRBV7-9 . . TRBJ2-7
CASSKNRWGNQPQHF TGTGCCAGCAGTAAGAACAGGTGGGGCAATCAGCCCCAGCATTTT TRBV27 . . TRBJ1-5
CAWSVQGQGWETQYF TGTGCCTGGAGTGTACAGGGACAGGGTTGGGAGACCCAGTACTTC TRBV30 TRBD1 once TRBJ2-5
CASSITDGLYEQYF TGTGCCAGCAGTATCACGGACGGACTTTACGAGCAGTACTTC TRBV6-5 . . TRBJ2-7
CASSYYFQGADQPQHF TGTGCCAGTAGCTACTACTTCCAGGGGGCGGATCAGCCCCAGCATTTT TRBV19 TRBD1 . TRBJ1-5
CASSLGGNLRQPQHF TGTGCCAGCAGCTTGGGAGGAAATTTGAGGCAGCCCCAGCATTTT TRBV5-5 . . TRBJ1-5
CATSGQVTGELFF TGTGCCACCAGCGGACAGGTCACCGGGGAGCTGTTTTTT TRBV24-1 TRBD1 . TRBJ2-2
CASSYASPLETQYF TGTGCCAGCAGTTACGCGAGTCCCCTGGAGACCCAGTACTTC TRBV6-2/TRBV6-3 . . TRBJ2-5
CASSNDRQGNQPQHF TGTGCCAGCAGTAACGACCGCCAGGGCAATCAGCCCCAGCATTTT TRBV2 . . TRBJ1-5
CASSFAGMANEQFF TGTGCCAGCAGTTTTGCCGGGATGGCCAATGAGCAGTTCTTC TRBV28 . once TRBJ2-1
CASSLLRVSDGYTF TGTGCCAGCAGCTTACTCAGGGTGAGCGATGGCTACACCTTC TRBV7-9 . once TRBJ1-2
CASSSPTSYEQYF TGTGCCAGCAGCTCGCCTACCTCCTACGAGCAGTACTTC TRBV7-6 . . TRBJ2-7
CASSQVGTAGNTIYF TGCGCCAGCAGCCAAGTAGGGACAGCTGGAAACACCATATATTTT TRBV4-1 TRBD1 . TRBJ1-3
CASSLGQGNTEAFF TGTGCCAGCAGTCTGGGACAGGGGAACACTGAAGCTTTCTTT TRBV7-2 TRBD1 once TRBJ1-1
CAWSGTVNQPQHF TGTGCCTGGTCCGGGACAGTCAATCAGCCCCAGCATTTT TRBV30 TRBD1 . TRBJ1-5
CASSPSWAGEEQFF TGTGCCAGCAGTCCCAGCTGGGCGGGAGAAGAGCAGTTCTTC TRBV27 TRBD2 . TRBJ2-1
CASSQDIVGLANTGELFF TGCGCCAGCAGCCAAGATATCGTCGGACTAGCGAACACCGGGGAGCTGTTTTTT TRBV4-3 TRBD2 . TRBJ2-2
CSASGGDPKKLFF TGCAGCGCATCAGGGGGCGATCCAAAAAAACTGTTTTTT TRBV29-1 TRBD1 . TRBJ1-4
CASSLGPSGSEQYF TGTGCCAGCAGTTTAGGTCCTAGCGGGAGTGAGCAGTACTTC TRBV28 TRBD2 . TRBJ2-7
CASSGLSLSNYGYTF TGTGCCAGCAGCGGATTAAGCTTATCTAACTATGGCTACACCTTC TRBV9 . . TRBJ1-2
CASSQGSSSGNTIYF TGCGCCAGCAGTCAGGGATCGAGCTCTGGAAACACCATATATTTT TRBV10-2 . . TRBJ1-3
CASSQRQGVNTGELFF TGTGCCAGCAGCCAGAGACAGGGTGTTAACACCGGGGAGCTGTTTTTT TRBV11-3 TRBD1 . TRBJ2-2
CASTSAGAYNEQFF TGTGCCAGCACGTCAGCGGGGGCCTACAATGAGCAGTTCTTC TRBV3-1/TRBV3-2 TRBD2 . TRBJ2-1
CASSLVDTLGEQFF TGTGCCAGCAGCTTGGTAGACACTCTGGGTGAGCAGTTCTTC TRBV5-4 . . TRBJ2-1
CASRTGNFGYGYTF TGTGCCAGTCGGACAGGGAACTTTGGCTATGGCTACACCTTC TRBV19 TRBD1 few TRBJ1-2
CASSLMSLGTEAFF TGTGCCAGCAGCTTAATGTCACTCGGCACTGAAGCTTTCTTT TRBV7-2 . . TRBJ1-1
CASSTTGANYEQYF TGTGCCAGTAGTACGACAGGGGCCAACTACGAGCAGTACTTC TRBV19 TRBD1 once TRBJ2-7
CASSVGTSGGPYEQYF TGTGCCAGCAGTGTAGGGACTAGCGGGGGACCCTACGAGCAGTACTTC TRBV6-1 TRBD2 . TRBJ2-7
CASSQGLAGGFNEQFF TGTGCCAGCAGCCAGGGACTAGCGGGAGGGTTTAATGAGCAGTTCTTC TRBV7-6 TRBD2 . TRBJ2-1
CASSRQVGNTEAFF TGTGCCAGCAGTCGACAGGTGGGGAACACTGAAGCTTTCTTT TRBV27 . . TRBJ1-1
CASSEFDSSYNSPLHF TGTGCCAGCAGTGAGTTCGATAGCTCCTATAATTCACCCCTCCACTTT TRBV2 . . TRBJ1-6
CSVGNVAGARNTEAFF TGCAGCGTTGGGAATGTCGCAGGGGCCCGGAACACTGAAGCTTTCTTT TRBV29-1 . . TRBJ1-1
CASSLMTGGNEQFF TGCGCCAGCAGCCTCATGACAGGGGGCAATGAGCAGTTCTTC TRBV5-1 TRBD1 . TRBJ2-1
CASSLAAEQYF TGCGCCAGCAGCCTAGCGGCCGAGCAGTACTTC TRBV23-1 TRBD2 . TRBJ2-7
CASSVVPAGELFF TGTGCCAGCAGTGTAGTCCCCGCCGGGGAGCTGTTTTTT TRBV2 . . TRBJ2-2
CACVPGLAGAIPYEQYF TGTGCCTGCGTCCCGGGACTAGCGGGAGCGATTCCCTACGAGCAGTACTTC TRBV30 TRBD2 . TRBJ2-7
CASSWSPADTEAFF TGTGCCAGCAGCTGGTCCCCTGCGGACACTGAAGCTTTCTTT TRBV7-8 . . TRBJ1-1
CASTDSGRAGEQFF TGTGCCAGCACCGATAGCGGGAGGGCCGGTGAGCAGTTCTTC TRBV28 TRBD2 . TRBJ2-1